Presented here are 27 T cell receptor beta chains from one specimen sequenced in a study of T cells after yellow fever vaccination. Via MiXCR, TCRdb re-called the 5' RACE reads, giving one row per CDR3 protein. The top ten clones hold over 12% of a sample with under 600,000 distinct CDR3 sequences, approximately 13% of them seen once. The material was PBMCs, obtained on the day of the yellow fever booster vaccination. All receptors come from a man under 40 who received the YFV17D yellow fever vaccine.

This clonotype turned up a few times. The chain has TRBV28 and TRBJ2-7; D is possibly TRBD1 (6 bases). The CDR3 consists of 14 residues. Trimming took 6 bases from V and 4 from J, leaving 16 bases between them. Germline loops: CDR1 MDHEN, CDR2 SYDVKM. The CDR3 coding sequence is TGTGCCAGCAGCAAGACAGGATGGGGATACGAGCAGTACTTC. Protein sequence: CASSKTGWGYEQYF.

The CDR3 protein is CASSSSGTDPYGYTF. The CDR3 region has the DNA TGTGCCAGCAGCTCCTCCGGGACGGATCCCTATGGCTACACCTTC. The V and J genes are TRBV11-2 and TRBJ1-2, with TRBD1 as a possible D gene (5 bases). Germline V gene sequence: CDR1 SGHAT, CDR2 FQNNGV. Trimming took 4 bases from V and 4 from J, leaving 16 bases between them. The CDR3 totals 15 residues.

This clonotype has at least ten counts. V usage is TRBV20-1 and J usage is TRBJ2-5, with D perhaps TRBD2 (5 bases). Between the trimmed V and J ends, which lost 4 bases and 5 bases, there was a span of 11 bases. This CDR3 spans 12 amino acids. Germline values: CDR1 DFQATT, CDR2 SNEGSKA (reference sequence). CDR3 nucleotide sequence: TGCAGTGCTACAGACTACCCCGAGACCCAGTACTTC. Translating gives CSATDYPETQYF.

The chain links TRBV10-3 to TRBJ2-1; D is tentatively TRBD1 or TRBD2 (5 bases each). The V and J ends lost 8 bases and 8 bases respectively, with 13 bases between them. CDR3 length: 12 residues. Looked up from germline, CDR1 is ENHRY and CDR2 is SYGVKD. The CDR3 DNA reads TGTGCCATCCGTGTAAGAGGGGATGAGCAGTTCTTC. Translating it yields CAIRVRGDEQFF.

V and J are TRBV28 and TRBJ1-6, with D possibly TRBD1 on 6 matching bases. The V and J ends lost 6 bases and 9 bases respectively, with 12 bases between them. Germline V gene sequence: CDR1 MDHEN, CDR2 SYDVKM. The CDR3 extends over 13 amino acids. The CDR3 here is CASSLNRASPLHF. CDR3 DNA: TGTGCCAGCAGCCTTAACAGGGCTTCACCCCTCCACTTT.

The V and J genes are TRBV27 and TRBJ1-3; D is possibly TRBD1 (6 bases). V lost 4 bases and J lost 4, with 14 bases in between. CDR1 MNHEY and CDR2 SMNVEV come from the germline V gene (reference sequence). The CDR3 spans 15 residues. The CDR3: CASSYASGVGNTIYF. The CDR3, as DNA: TGTGCCAGCAGTTATGCCTCAGGGGTCGGAAACACCATATATTTT.

This clonotype was seen a handful of times. The rearrangement links TRBV7-2 to TRBJ2-1, with D perhaps matching TRBD2 (7 bases). Trimming took 0 bases from V and 5 from J, leaving 11 bases between them. The length of the CDR3 is 15 residues. The V gene's germline CDR1 is SGHTA and CDR2 FQGNSA. CDR3 nucleotides: TGTGCCAGCAGCTTAGCGGGAGGGGGGGACAATGAGCAGTTCTTC. It is translated as CASSLAGGGDNEQFF.

This clonotype was observed a few times. The chain uses TRBV6-5 and TRBJ2-7, with D uncertain. The germline gives CDR1 MNHEY, CDR2 SVGAGI. The CDR3 sequence is 14 residues long. The germline V and J ends were trimmed by 0 bases and 3 bases, with 9 bases remaining between them. CDR3: CASSYSLESYEQYF. As DNA, the CDR3 is TGTGCCAGCAGTTACTCTCTGGAGAGCTACGAGCAGTACTTC.

There are a few counts of this clonotype. CDR3 coding DNA: TGTGCCAGCAGCTTGACTAGCGCTGGGGCCAACGTCCTGACTTTC. It translates to CASSLTSAGANVLTF. The chain joins TRBV5-5 to TRBJ2-6; the match to TRBD2 covers 7 bases. Trimming took 1 base from V and 2 from J; bases not matched to a gene: 0. The CDR3 is 15 residues long. The germline V gene encodes CDR1 SGHKS and CDR2 YYEKEE (reference sequence). Complete variable domain (other parts from reference TRBV5-5 and TRBJ2-6): DAGVTQSPTHLIKTRGQQVTLRCSPISGHKSVSWYQQVLGQGPQFIFQYYEKEERGRGNFPDRFSARQFPNYSSELNVNALLLGDSALYLCASSLTSAGANVLTFGAGSRLTVL.

This chain connects TRBV6-1 to TRBJ2-1; D possibly corresponds to TRBD1 (6 bases). The CDR3 spans 13 residues. CDR1 is MNHNS and CDR2 is SASEGT in the germline V gene. The V gene lost 5 bases and the J gene lost 8 bases, with 13 bases spanning the gap. The chain's CDR3 is CASSTGQFDEQFF. CDR3 nucleotides: TGTGCCAGCAGTACCGGACAGTTCGATGAGCAGTTCTTC.

The chain carries TRBV20-1 and TRBJ2-7; D perhaps matches TRBD2 (5 bases). CDR3 length: 12 amino acids. Germline V gene sequence: CDR1 DFQATT, CDR2 SNEGSKA (reference sequence). V was pared by 1 base and J by 6 bases, with 10 bases between. In nucleotides, the CDR3 is TGCAGTGCTAGAGGTGGGAGTGGCGAGCAGTACTTC. Its translation is CSARGGSGEQYF.

The CDR3 loop is CASSPQSETGELFF. Here the CDR3 DNA reads TGTGCCAGCAGCCCACAATCTGAAACCGGGGAGCTGTTTTTT. The V call is TRBV4-2, the J call TRBJ2-2; D uncertain. CDR3 length: 14 residues. The V and J ends lost 4 bases and 5 bases respectively, with 11 bases between them. CDR1 and CDR2 from the germline V gene are LGHNA and YNFKEQ.

The chain couples TRBV28 to TRBJ2-7; D unclear. CDR3 size: 14 residues. The germline V and J ends were trimmed by 6 bases and 4 bases, with 16 bases remaining between them. Germline CDR1 reads MDHEN; CDR2 reads SYDVKM. The CDR3 DNA reads as TGTGCCAGCAGCACTCAGCAGCTGGGGTACGAGCAGTACTTC. Its translation: CASSTQQLGYEQYF.

This clonotype showed up just a few times. This chain joins TRBV29-1 and TRBJ2-3, with D possibly being TRBD1 or TRBD2 (5 bases each). The CDR3 length is 15 residues. V was cut by 0 bases and J by 3 bases, with 13 bases left in between. Germline V gene sequence: CDR1 SQVTM, CDR2 ANQGSEA. Here the CDR3 DNA reads TGCAGCGTTGAAGATCGAGGTTGGGGGACAGATACGCAGTATTTT. As protein: CSVEDRGWGTDTQYF.

The table lists this clonotype with a few counts. The rearrangement joins TRBV10-3 to TRBJ2-3, with 15 bases matching TRBD2. Germline V lookup: CDR1 ENHRY, CDR2 SYGVKD. V was clipped by 10 bases and J by 1 base; unmatched bases: 6. The CDR3 has 16 amino acids. CDR3 amino acids: CATSGLAGGGTDTQYF. In nucleotides, the CDR3 is TGTGCCACTAGCGGACTAGCGGGAGGGGGCACAGATACGCAGTATTTT.

CDR3 region: CASSPNTNQGEKLFF. The CDR3 DNA is TGTGCCAGCAGCCCAAACACCAATCAGGGTGAAAAACTGTTTTTT. V gene TRBV4-2 combines with J gene TRBJ1-4; tentative D call: TRBD1 (5 bases). V was pared by 4 bases and J by 7 bases, with 16 bases between. The CDR3 extends over 15 amino acids. Germline V gene sequence: CDR1 LGHNA, CDR2 YNFKEQ.

This sequence joins TRBV14 and TRBJ2-2, with D unresolved. V shed 3 bases and J shed 9 bases, with 14 bases lying between them. The CDR3 contains 14 residues. Germline V CDR1 and CDR2: SGHDN, FVKESK. CDR3 nucleotides: TGTGCCAGCAGCCATCCCTTTCGAGAGCGGGAGCTGTTTTTT. It yields the protein CASSHPFRERELFF.

This clonotype was counted between two and nine times. This chain connects TRBV11-2 to TRBJ2-5, with 7 bases matching TRBD2. There are 14 residues in the CDR3. V was pared by 4 bases and J by 4 bases, with 6 bases of the junction left unmatched. CDR1 SGHAT and CDR2 FQNNGV come from the germline V gene. The DNA for the CDR3 is TGTGCCAGCAGCTGGTGGGAGGGGCGAGAGACCCAGTACTTC. This sequence encodes CASSWWEGRETQYF.

The chain combines TRBV19 with TRBJ2-1; D is uncertain. The CDR3 has 16 residues. Trimming removed 1 base at V and 5 bases at J, with 15 bases between. The V gene's germline CDR1 is LNHDA and CDR2 SQIVND (reference sequence). CDR3 in amino acids: CASSIAFLDGNNEQFF. CDR3 DNA: TGTGCCAGTAGTATAGCGTTTTTGGACGGTAACAATGAGCAGTTCTTC.

This clonotype was seen more than once but under ten times. The chain has TRBV14 and TRBJ2-5; perhaps TRBD2 as D (6 bases). The CDR3 sequence is 15 residues long. Germline lookup yields CDR1 SGHDN and CDR2 FVKESK. V was cut by 2 bases and J by 3 bases, with 13 bases left in between. The CDR3 DNA is TGTGCCAGCAGCCAATTCTTAGCGGCCGAAGAGACCCAGTACTTC. It codes for CASSQFLAAEETQYF.

This clonotype has a count of ten or more. J is TRBJ2-5 and V is TRBV27; no reliable D call. The CDR3 is made up of 13 amino acids. CDR1 is MNHEY, CDR2 SMNVEV, per germline (reference sequence). Trimming pared 6 bases from V and 3 bases from J, leaving 11 bases between. The CDR3 loop reads CASSRKAKETQYF. The CDR3 bases are TGTGCCAGCAGCCGCAAGGCAAAAGAGACCCAGTACTTC.

A few counts support this clonotype. This rearrangement joins TRBV6-2 or TRBV6-3 to TRBJ1-5, with D possibly being TRBD1 (5 bases). The V gene's germline CDR1 is MNHEY and CDR2 SVGEGT. The CDR3 totals 17 residues. The V and J ends lost 0 bases and 4 bases respectively, with 16 bases between them. CDR3 DNA: TGTGCCAGCAGTTACTCGAACAGGCCAGGACCTAATCAGCCCCAGCATTTT. This gives the protein CASSYSNRPGPNQPQHF.

This clonotype was picked up a small number of times. The chain links TRBV20-1 to TRBJ2-7, with D perhaps matching TRBD2 (6 bases). CDR3 length: 18 residues. Trimming removed 5 bases from V and 0 bases from J, with 26 bases in between. The germline CDR1 and CDR2 sequences are DFQATT and SNEGSKA (reference sequence). CDR3 DNA sequence: TGCAGTGCTTTGTACCGATACTCAGGGACTCGCGTCTCCTACGAGCAGTACTTC. Protein product: CSALYRYSGTRVSYEQYF.

This rearrangement joins TRBV6-6 to TRBJ2-7; tentatively, D is TRBD1 or TRBD2 (5 bases each). This CDR3 region has 11 residues. Germline CDR1 MNHNY, CDR2 SVGAGI (reference sequence). Trimming pared 6 bases from V and 7 bases from J, leaving 10 bases between. The CDR3 region has the DNA TGTGCCAGCAGCGCCGAGGGGGAGCAGTACTTC. Its protein product is CASSAEGEQYF.

The rearrangement uses TRBV28 and TRBJ2-7; D gene unclear. Per germline, CDR1 MDHEN and CDR2 SYDVKM. The CDR3 length is 14 residues. V lost 3 bases to trimming and J lost 3 bases, with 12 bases between them. The CDR3 nucleotides are TGTGCCAGCAGTTTGGACCCGGCCAGCTACGAGCAGTACTTC. This encodes CASSLDPASYEQYF.

This clonotype was picked up a small number of times. The chain uses TRBV5-1 and TRBJ1-4; weak D call: TRBD1 (5 bases). This CDR3 is 15 amino acids long. Germline lookup yields CDR1 SGHRS and CDR2 YFSETQ. Between the trimmed V and J ends, which lost 2 bases and 3 bases, there was a span of 11 bases. CDR3 sequence (DNA): TGCGCCAGCAGCTTTTCGACAGCCCCTAATGAAAAACTGTTTTTT. The encoded protein is CASSFSTAPNEKLFF.

V gene TRBV12-3 or TRBV12-4 combines with J gene TRBJ1-1; 8 bases align to TRBD1. With 8 bases clipped from V and 4 bases from J, the junction kept 9 bases outside the gene matches. This CDR3 is 14 amino acids long. CDR3: CASGQGARGTEAFF. In DNA form, the CDR3 reads TGTGCCAGCGGCCAGGGGGCGCGCGGCACTGAAGCTTTCTTT.